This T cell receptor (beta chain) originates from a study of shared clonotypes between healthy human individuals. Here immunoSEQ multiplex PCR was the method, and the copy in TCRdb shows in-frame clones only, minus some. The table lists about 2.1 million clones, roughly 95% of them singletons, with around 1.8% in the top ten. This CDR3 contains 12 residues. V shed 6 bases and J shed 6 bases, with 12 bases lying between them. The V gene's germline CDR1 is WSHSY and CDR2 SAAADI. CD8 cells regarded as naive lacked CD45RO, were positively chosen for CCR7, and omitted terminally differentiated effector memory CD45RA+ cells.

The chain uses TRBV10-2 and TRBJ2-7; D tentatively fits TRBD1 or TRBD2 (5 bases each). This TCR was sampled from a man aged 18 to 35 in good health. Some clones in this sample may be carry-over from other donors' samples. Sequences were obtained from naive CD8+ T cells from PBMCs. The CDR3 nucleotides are TGCGCCAGCAGACCCGGGACGGGCGAGCAGTACTTC. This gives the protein CASRPGTGEQYF.